What follows is one TCR beta chain and its context. In the original workflow: Estimates of nucleated cell counts were drawn from the amplification of reference gene primers. Produced via immunoSEQ multiplex PCR; TCRdb's table is partial and in-frame only. D and trimming come from the DNA, and the V and J calls and clone size come from that table. The sample shows about 160,000 clones, more than 75% of them seen only once. The data derive from a study of blood T cell repertoires in COVID-19. Study at large: Whether acute or convalescent, the COVID-19 samples came from the United States, Italy and Spain. From T cells, B-cell-depleted T cells, or PBMCs came the material, which was cDNA or gDNA.

CDR3 length: 15 amino acids. Germline V gives CDR1 SQVTM, CDR2 ANQGSEA. After removal of 5 bases from V and 4 bases from J, the junction contained 12 bases not matched to a gene. This chain links TRBV29-1 with TRBJ1-1; 8 bases agree with TRBD1. What was sequenced was peripheral blood. The clonotype was recovered from a man aged 40-49 years with acute or convalescent COVID-19. CDR3 amino acids: CSVRTGSSVRTEAFF. CDR3 DNA sequence: TGCAGCGTTAGGACAGGGTCCTCGGTTCGCACTGAAGCTTTCTTT.